The 30 T cell receptor beta chains reported below all come from one sample, sequenced in a study of sequential checkpoint blockade in melanoma. Profiled with immunoSEQ multiplex PCR; TCRdb holds only in-frame clones, not every one. The sample yields roughly 5,000 clones, 20% to 30% seen once. Specified treatment: randomized to nivolumab then ipilimumab (arm A) or the reverse (arm B). The source material was tumor tissue (inferred from file names), sampled from a patient given nivolumab and ipilimumab in sequence. Receptor source: a human donor with melanoma.

A few counts support this clone. The CDR3 sequence is CSVEGGTSNEKLFF. The CDR3 DNA follows: TGCAGCGTTGAAGGCGGGACCTCTAATGAAAAACTGTTTTTT. The rearrangement uses TRBV29-1 and TRBJ1-4; D is perhaps TRBD1 (5 bases). V was trimmed by 1 base and J by 3 bases, leaving 9 bases between them. Germline lookup yields CDR1 SQVTM and CDR2 ANQGSEA. This CDR3 is 14 amino acids long.

The chain recombines TRBV6-8 with TRBJ1-5, with a tentative D call TRBD1 (5 bases). V was cut by 5 bases and J by 3 bases, with 17 bases left in between. This CDR3 is built from 16 residues. Germline CDR1 MNHGY, CDR2 SAAAGT. CDR3 coding DNA: TGTGCCAGCAGTGAGCACCTGCGGACACTCAATCAGCCCCAGCATTTT. This sequence encodes CASSEHLRTLNQPQHF.

This clone was found a few times. The chain links TRBV9 to TRBJ2-2; a weak D match, TRBD1 (6 bases). This CDR3 is 15 amino acids long. Trimming shortened V by 5 bases and J by 7 bases, and 18 bases separated the two germline ends. Germline loops: CDR1 SGDLS, CDR2 YYNGEE. The CDR3 DNA follows: TGTGCCAGCAGTTCCCAGGGGATGTTGGGCGGGGAGCTGTTTTTT. Its protein is CASSSQGMLGGELFF.

The chain links TRBV11-3 to TRBJ1-3, with D maybe TRBD1 (5 bases). V dropped 1 base and J dropped 3 bases, with 10 bases sitting between them. The CDR3 totals 15 residues. Germline CDR1 and CDR2: SGHNT and YENEEA. CDR3 coding DNA: TGTGCCAGCAGCTTAGTTGGCAGGGATGGAAACACCATATATTTT. Translated: CASSLVGRDGNTIYF. Supplemented by reference TRBV11-3 and TRBJ1-3, the full variable domain reads EAGVVQSPRYKIIEKKQPVAFWCNPISGHNTLYWYLQNLGQGPELLIRYENEEAVDDSQLPKDRFSAERLKGVDSTLKIQPAELGDSAVYLCASSLVGRDGNTIYFGEGSWLTVV.

This clone rates as medium-sized (0.01 to 0.1%). The CDR3 loop is CASRWTEGNGELFF. The CDR3 region has the DNA TGTGCCAGCAGGTGGACAGAGGGGAACGGGGAGCTGTTTTTT. The gene calls are TRBV11-3 and TRBJ2-2; perhaps TRBD1 as D (6 bases). The CDR3 has 14 amino acids. V was trimmed by 6 bases and J by 7 bases, leaving 15 bases between them. CDR1 and CDR2 (germline): SGHNT, YENEEA.

The chain carries TRBV23-1 and TRBJ1-6; tentative D call: TRBD1 (5 bases). TRBV23-1 has ORF status, its function being uncertain. The CDR3 totals 17 residues. V lost 5 bases to trimming and J lost 7 bases, with 21 bases between them. The CDR3 nucleotides are TGCGCCAGCAGTATTATCGGGGTTGGGGGTAGGAATTCACCCCTCCACTTT. Protein: CASSIIGVGGRNSPLHF.

By share, this clone ranks as large. The CDR3 DNA follows: TGTGCCAGCAGCTACCTACAGGGTCGGAACACTGAAGCTTTCTTT. This gives the protein CASSYLQGRNTEAFF. This rearrangement joins TRBV28 to TRBJ1-1; D may be TRBD1 (6 bases). Trimming removed 6 bases from V and 1 base from J, with 15 bases in between. Germline V gives CDR1 MDHEN, CDR2 SYDVKM. The CDR3 consists of 15 residues.

The J gene is TRBJ2-2, the V gene TRBV5-1, with unresolved D. Trimming took 0 bases from V and 4 from J, leaving 10 bases between them. This CDR3 spans 15 amino acids. Germline V lookup: CDR1 SGHRS, CDR2 YFSETQ. CDR3 region: CASSLGASSTGELFF. In DNA, the CDR3 is TGCGCCAGCAGCTTGGGGGCCTCGAGCACCGGGGAGCTGTTTTTT.

This clone was picked up many times. This rearrangement joins TRBV11-3 to TRBJ1-5; 8 positions match TRBD1. Germline trimming cut 7 bases from V and 2 bases from J; bases unmatched to any gene: 7. Germline V lookup: CDR1 SGHNT, CDR2 YENEEA. The CDR3 runs 15 residues. The CDR3 region has the DNA TGTGCCAGCACGGACAGGGCTGGAGGCAATCAGCCCCAGCATTTT. Its protein product is CASTDRAGGNQPQHF.

This clone was seen ten or more times. This chain uses TRBV11-3 with TRBJ2-2, with D possibly being TRBD2 (5 bases). Germline lookup yields CDR1 SGHNT and CDR2 YENEEA. The CDR3 is made up of 14 amino acids. Trimming removed 3 bases at V and 7 bases at J, with 12 bases between. The CDR3 here is CASSLIGMGGELFF. For the CDR3, the DNA is TGTGCCAGCAGCTTGATCGGGATGGGCGGGGAGCTGTTTTTT.

The table lists this clone with a few counts. The V call is TRBV6-8, the J call TRBJ2-7; D may be TRBD2 (5 bases). V lost 0 bases and J lost 4, with 10 bases in between. Per the germline V gene, CDR1 is MNHGY and CDR2 is SAAAGT. This CDR3 comprises 14 residues. The CDR3: CASSYSNGDYEQYF. In DNA, the CDR3 is TGTGCCAGCAGTTACTCGAACGGGGATTACGAGCAGTACTTC.

V usage is TRBV15 and J usage is TRBJ2-6; D unclear. The CDR3 contains 15 residues. Germline loops: CDR1 LNHNV, CDR2 YYDKDF (reference sequence). Trimming stripped 1 base from V and 2 bases from J, with 6 bases between. CDR3 loop: CATSRGGTGANVLTF. CDR3 nucleotides: TGTGCCACCAGCAGAGGGGGAACTGGGGCCAACGTCCTGACTTTC.

This clone was picked up a small number of times. The chain is built from TRBV30 and TRBJ1-1; D uncertain. CDR3 size: 13 residues. Trimming cost V 1 base and J 0 bases, with 6 bases left between them. The germline CDR1 and CDR2 sequences are GTSNPN and SVGIG (reference sequence). For the CDR3, the DNA is TGTGCCTGGAGTGGGGCCTTGAACACTGAAGCTTTCTTT. Its protein is CAWSGALNTEAFF.

This clone was seen a handful of times. The genes are TRBV6-8 and TRBJ1-2; D uncertain. The CDR3 loop spans 13 amino acids. V was clipped by 6 bases and J by 1 base, with 9 bases between them. Germline CDR1 is MNHGY and CDR2 is SAAAGT. This CDR3 is CASRESDNYGYTF. The CDR3 DNA reads TGTGCCAGCAGGGAATCAGATAACTATGGCTACACCTTC.

This clone showed up many times. This sequence joins TRBV11-3 and TRBJ1-1; weak D call: TRBD1 (6 bases). This CDR3 is built from 15 residues. V lost 4 bases and J lost 0, with 12 bases in between. From germline, CDR1 is SGHNT and CDR2 YENEEA. The chain's CDR3 is CASSSRQVMNTEAFF. CDR3 in DNA: TGTGCCAGCAGCTCGAGACAGGTCATGAACACTGAAGCTTTCTTT.

This sequence joins TRBV9 and TRBJ2-5, with a possible D match to TRBD2 (6 bases). The CDR3 covers 14 residues. The V and J ends lost 2 bases and 2 bases respectively, with 10 bases between them. Germline CDR1 SGDLS, CDR2 YYNGEE. CDR3 residues: CASSVGLIQETQYF. CDR3 nucleotide sequence: TGTGCCAGCAGCGTGGGACTGATTCAAGAGACCCAGTACTTC.

This chain uses TRBV12-5 with TRBJ2-3; D is ambiguous. The V gene lost 1 base and the J gene lost 2 bases, with 4 bases spanning the gap. CDR1 is LGHNT and CDR2 is FRNRAP in the germline V gene. CDR3 length: 13 amino acids. The CDR3, as DNA: TGTGCTAGTGGTTTGGGGCCCACAGATACGCAGTATTTT. Protein product: CASGLGPTDTQYF.

In its sample, this clone ranks as medium-sized. The chain employs TRBV6-8 and TRBJ1-2; no clear D. Looked up from germline, CDR1 is MNHGY and CDR2 is SAAAGT. CDR3 length equals 16 residues. Trimming stripped 1 base from V and 4 bases from J, with 16 bases between. The CDR3 reads CASSYLRKGGGYGYTF. In DNA, the CDR3 is TGTGCCAGCAGTTACTTGAGAAAGGGAGGTGGCTATGGCTACACCTTC.

This clone was seen a handful of times. The chain employs TRBV19 and TRBJ1-2; weak D call: TRBD1 (5 bases). The CDR3 totals 14 residues. Looked up from germline, CDR1 is LNHDA and CDR2 is SQIVND (reference sequence). V lost 3 bases and J lost 4, with 12 bases in between. CDR3 nucleotide sequence: TGTGCCAGTAGTATTAGAGGGGAGCGCTATGGCTACACCTTC. Its translation: CASSIRGERYGYTF.

In this sample, this clone turned up a few times. J is TRBJ1-2 and V is TRBV28, with TRBD1 matching 10 bases. The CDR3 is made up of 14 amino acids. The ends lost 3 bases at V and 8 bases at J; junction bases unmatched: 6. From germline, CDR1 is MDHEN and CDR2 SYDVKM. CDR3 in amino acids: CASSFLGQGNGYTF. The CDR3 DNA is TGTGCCAGCAGTTTTTTGGGACAGGGGAACGGCTACACCTTC.

About this clone itself: The sample holds other DNA sequences that translate to the same CDR3. The V and J genes are TRBV5-1 and TRBJ2-2; TRBD1 aligns across 11 bases. Germline assignment: CDR1 SGHRS and CDR2 YFSETQ. J was trimmed by 5 bases and V by 4 bases; bases with no gene match: 1. This CDR3 spans 14 amino acids. The CDR3 nucleotides are TGCGCCAGCAGCCGGGACAGGGGGACCGGGGAGCTGTTTTTT. This gives the protein CASSRDRGTGELFF.

V gene TRBV11-3 combines with J gene TRBJ2-1; 8 positions agree with TRBD2. From germline, CDR1 is SGHNT and CDR2 YENEEA. CDR3 size: 18 residues. The V gene end was trimmed by 5 bases and the J gene end by 0 bases; junction bases not matched to a gene: 12. The CDR3: CASSLTGVAGSSYNEQFF. As DNA, the CDR3 is TGTGCCAGCAGCCTAACGGGGGTAGCGGGGAGCTCCTACAATGAGCAGTTCTTC. Full variable domain (remainder filled in from reference TRBV11-3 and TRBJ2-1): EAGVVQSPRYKIIEKKQPVAFWCNPISGHNTLYWYLQNLGQGPELLIRYENEEAVDDSQLPKDRFSAERLKGVDSTLKIQPAELGDSAVYLCASSLTGVAGSSYNEQFFGPGTRLTVL.

The V and J genes are TRBV19 and TRBJ1-2; no clear D. Germline lookup yields CDR1 LNHDA and CDR2 SQIVND (reference sequence). The CDR3 is 14 amino acids. V lost 3 bases to trimming and J lost 8 bases, with 16 bases between them. The CDR3 nucleotides are TGTGCCAGTAGTATCGAAACGCATCAAGACGGCTACACCTTC. It translates to CASSIETHQDGYTF.

Only a few counts were recorded for this clone. V gene TRBV28 combines with J gene TRBJ2-1; 10 bases are a match to TRBD2. V was pared by 5 bases and J by 7 bases, with 8 bases of the junction left unmatched. Germline CDR1 and CDR2: MDHEN and SYDVKM. The CDR3 is made up of 15 amino acids. The CDR3 coding sequence is TGTGCCAGCAGTCTAGCGGGAGAAGGGAGGAATGAGCAGTTCTTC. Encoded protein: CASSLAGEGRNEQFF.

Only a few counts were recorded for this clone. This rearrangement joins TRBV19 to TRBJ1-5, with 9 bases matching TRBD1. Germline V gene lookup returns CDR1 LNHDA and CDR2 SQIVND (reference sequence). The junction had 13 bases not matched to a gene; V was cut back by 6 bases and J by 7 bases. This CDR3 contains 16 residues. This CDR3 is CASRTKGTGKWQPQHF. The CDR3 region has the DNA TGTGCCAGTAGAACTAAAGGGACAGGGAAGTGGCAGCCCCAGCATTTT.

Concerning this clone: The sample has other DNA sequences that encode this CDR3 too. J is TRBJ2-1 and V is TRBV19; 8 nucleotides match TRBD2. Germline lookup yields CDR1 LNHDA and CDR2 SQIVND (reference sequence). The CDR3 contains 15 residues. V dropped 3 bases and J dropped 3; count of bases not matched to a gene: 4. Here the CDR3 reads CASSIPLAGYNEQFF. The CDR3 DNA reads TGTGCCAGTAGTATCCCCCTAGCGGGCTACAATGAGCAGTTCTTC.

By its share, this clone is large. The J gene is TRBJ1-3, the V gene TRBV30, with TRBD1 matching over 12 bases. Trimming at V came to 6 bases and at J to 3 bases, leaving 9 bases not matched to a gene. Looked up from germline, CDR1 is GTSNPN and CDR2 is SVGIG (reference sequence). This CDR3 is 16 amino acids long. CDR3 in amino acids: CACRPRDRGLGNTIYF. The CDR3 DNA is TGTGCCTGCAGACCCCGGGACAGGGGGCTTGGAAACACCATATATTTT.

This clone was picked up many times. The chain carries TRBV9 and TRBJ1-1, with D possibly being TRBD1 (6 bases). The CDR3 length is 15 residues. Trimming left V 0 bases short and J 1 base short, with 10 bases between. The germline V gene has CDR1 SGDLS and CDR2 YYNGEE. The CDR3 reads CASSVAQGTNTEAFF. The CDR3 DNA reads as TGTGCCAGCAGCGTAGCTCAGGGGACGAACACTGAAGCTTTCTTT.

By share of the sample, this clone is large (0.1 to 1%). The chain couples TRBV11-3 to TRBJ2-7; the D is unclear. V lost 2 bases and J 2 bases, leaving 10 bases between the germline ends. Germline assignment: CDR1 SGHNT and CDR2 YENEEA. CDR3 length equals 14 residues. CDR3 in amino acids: CASSLSSSAYEQYF. CDR3 coding DNA: TGTGCCAGCAGCTTATCTAGTTCGGCCTACGAGCAGTACTTC.

V is TRBV25-1 and J is TRBJ2-3; D gene uncertain. Germline CDR1 is MGHDK and CDR2 is SYGVNS. This CDR3 region has 14 residues. V was cut by 0 bases and J by 0 bases, with 4 bases left in between. The CDR3 nucleotides read TGTGCCAGCAGTGAATATGGAAGCACAGATACGCAGTATTTT. This codes for CASSEYGSTDTQYF.